In its sample, the clone carrying this T cell receptor beta chain ranks as medium-sized (0.01 to 0.1%). This sample is drawn from a study of circulating CD8 cells and anti-PD-1 response in melanoma. About the research overall: About 50% of the 13 melanoma patients received first-line anti-PD-1 therapy.

Using approximately 14 ng of total RNA, TCR libraries were made with the QIAseq Immune Repertoire TCR panel. TCRdb independently ran MiXCR on the reads; one entry per CDR3 protein. The sample has around 450 distinct CDR3 sequences, about 9.4% seen once. V was clipped by 5 bases and J by 3 bases, with 5 bases between them. Germline V CDR1 and CDR2: DFQATT, SNEGSKA (reference sequence). The length of the CDR3 is 10 residues. Live CD3+CD8+TCRalphabeta+ cells were sorted into four subsets by PD-1 and/or TIGIT. The rearrangement links TRBV20-1 to TRBJ2-7; D remains unclear. The sample here was CD8+ T cells from PBMCs, taken at baseline or after one month of anti-PD-1 therapy (not recorded which). This receptor was identified in a human donor with melanoma. DNA for the CDR3: TGCAGTGCTCCTATCTACGAGCAGTACTTC. Protein product: CSAPIYEQYF.